This T cell receptor (beta chain) was identified in a study of T cell responses to AZD1222 COVID-19 vaccine (dated by TCRdb to about 2021). For context, the study as a whole: AZD1222 recipients whose second dose came at about 4 weeks and those whose second dose came at about 12 weeks were combined into one group, since spike-specific TCR depth and breadth did not differ between the two schedules. Trial participants were enrolled into age subgroups of 18-55, 56-69 and 70-plus years, which contained about 150, 28 and 57 TCR-sequenced participants, respectively. A total of 230 or so trial participants underwent TCR sequencing, of whom roughly 210 received two doses of AZD1222 and 26 received two doses of the MenACWY control vaccine. The full study reports these points: Spike-specific TCR breadth and depth rose significantly after two AZD1222 doses compared with day 0 and with MenACWY recipients. Because no samples from the day 14 peak response were available, repertoires could be characterized only after the peak T cell response. Conclusions about previously exposed vaccinees are limited because only six or seven AZD1222 recipients were SARS-CoV-2 seropositive at baseline. Participants were mostly white British and included more females than males, and it was suggested by the authors that clonal diversity may have been underestimated. In the small 56-69-year group, the increase in depth fell short of significance, most likely because of low power. Vaccine-associated CD4 TCRs spanned the whole spike protein, with dominant responses in regions 160-218 and 743-854. Reportedly, almost half of the unique spike-specific TCRs recognized epitopes lying outside the regions that are mutated in the B.1.351 and B.1.1.7 variants.

The CDR3 regions of human TCRbeta chains were subjected to immunosequencing. Per the authors' processing: TCRs in the repertoires were compared against a reference library of SARS-CoV-2-specific TCRs that had been generated with the MIRA antigen-specificity platform. Breadth was defined as the fraction of unique TCRs that were SARS-CoV-2-associated, and depth was defined as the fraction of total T cells that were SARS-CoV-2-associated. Using the MIRA data, every spike-specific TCR was mapped to the spike region that the TCR reacted to and assigned to either a CD4 or a CD8 class. Log10-transformed breadth and depth values were compared by one-way ANOVA with Sidak's multiple comparisons tests. The table was pulled from immuneACCESS by TCRdb, which kept in-frame rearrangements only. Such tables lose some clones; where checked, under half of the loss comes from unresolved V genes, and the rest has no known cause. The V and J calls and clone size were taken over from that table, and D and trimming were inferred from the DNA. In this sample the table shows roughly 150,000 clones, 75% to 95% of which occur a single time. Of the sample, more than 1.2% is held by the ten largest clones.

A word on this clone: The clone's antigen remains unknown. No base quality values were provided; no much bigger clone lies one nucleotide off.

Interpreted using the paper, the time point label stands for: baseline before first vaccination. Vaccinee samples were obtained from the UK trials COV001 and COV002, which included a single-blind randomized controlled phase 2/3 trial of AZD1222 (ChAdOx1 nCoV-19) in healthy adults. Trial participant PBMC samples were collected at day 0 and day 28 after the second dose for TCRbeta chain sequencing. Specimen: peripheral blood, collected on day 0 of AZD1222 vaccination. The clonotype was recovered from an adult in good health.

The sequenced DNA is TGTGCCAGTAAAATAGGCGGGGATGTAGATACGCAGTATTTT. The translation is CASKIGGDVDTQYF. The sequence is built from TRBV19 and TRBJ2-3; the D segment could be TRBD2, given 6 matching bases. CDR1 and CDR2 (LNHDA, SQIVND) derive from the germline V gene (reference sequence). From its cysteine to its phenylalanine, the CDR3 spans 14 amino acids. This entry keeps only the CDR3 DNA: 42 bases, framed from base 1. The junction carries 16 bases between V and J, which are trimmed by 7 bases and 5 bases respectively.